This passage covers 28 T cell receptor beta chains from one sample sequenced in a study of T-cell reconstitution after alpha-beta-depleted transplantation in children. The TCRbeta library incorporated unique molecular identifiers. TCRdb ran MiXCR on the PCR reads and lists one entry per CDR3 protein. The top ten hold roughly 6.2% of the sample, which has some 220,000 distinct CDR3 sequences, approximately 9.5% seen once. The sample here was PBMCs from the stem cell graft donor, taken from the stem cell graft. The receptors were sampled from a human donor who donated a stem cell graft to a child with acute lymphoblastic leukemia.

This clonotype was observed a few times. The J gene is TRBJ1-5, the V gene TRBV4-1, with a tentative D call TRBD1 (5 bases). In germline, CDR1 is MGHRA, CDR2 YSYEKL. The V gene lost 2 bases and the J gene lost 3 bases, with 11 bases spanning the gap. This CDR3 has 15 amino acids. The CDR3 spells CASSQLPGPNQPQHF. The CDR3 region has the DNA TGCGCCAGCAGCCAACTTCCGGGACCCAATCAGCCCCAGCATTTT.

This chain uses TRBV6-1 with TRBJ2-6, with 7 bases that match TRBD1. CDR3 length equals 14 residues. The V gene's germline CDR1 is MNHNS and CDR2 SASEGT. The trim removed 8 bases at V and 0 bases at J, leaving 1 base unmatched. The CDR3 DNA reads as TGTGCCAGCGGACAGGCCTCTGGGGCCAACGTCCTGACTTTC. As protein: CASGQASGANVLTF.

This clonotype was seen repeatedly, ten times or more. J is TRBJ1-1 and V is TRBV27; 8 nucleotides line up with TRBD1. Trimming cost V 6 bases and J 7 bases; bases outside gene matches: 7. Germline-derived CDR1 and CDR2 are MNHEY and SMNVEV (reference sequence). This CDR3 spans 13 amino acids. CDR3 nucleotide sequence: TGTGCCAGCAGGGTGACAGGGGCGAGTGAAGCTTTCTTT. Protein sequence: CASRVTGASEAFF.

This clonotype was detected many times. V usage is TRBV5-6 and J usage is TRBJ2-1, with a possible D match to TRBD2 (7 bases). The V gene lost 3 bases and the J gene lost 10 bases, with 23 bases spanning the gap. The CDR3 spans 16 residues. CDR1 and CDR2 from the germline V gene are SGHDT and YYEEEE. The CDR3 region has the DNA TGTGCCAGCAGCTACCAAGCACGGACAGCCGGGGGGGAGCAGTTCTTC. Protein: CASSYQARTAGGEQFF.

This clonotype was counted many times. The rearrangement joins TRBV5-1 to TRBJ2-2; no clear D gene. From germline, CDR1 is SGHRS and CDR2 YFSETQ. This CDR3 is 13 amino acids long. V was trimmed by 2 bases and J by 4 bases, leaving 6 bases between them. The CDR3 reads CASSFYGTGELFF. DNA for the CDR3: TGCGCCAGCAGCTTTTACGGCACCGGGGAGCTGTTTTTT.

This clonotype was seen at least ten times. The chain has TRBV5-1 and TRBJ2-5, with no clear D. V lost 0 bases and J lost 2, with 8 bases in between. The CDR3 is 14 amino acids. Germline CDR1 is SGHRS and CDR2 is YFSETQ. The CDR3 protein is CASSLEAGQETQYF. The DNA of the CDR3 is TGCGCCAGCAGCTTGGAGGCAGGACAAGAGACCCAGTACTTC.

This rearrangement joins TRBV2 to TRBJ1-1, with a weak D call TRBD1 (6 bases). V lost 5 bases, J lost 5 bases, and 15 bases lay in between. This CDR3 comprises 14 residues. The germline V gene encodes CDR1 SNHLY and CDR2 FYNNEI. CDR3 sequence: CASSTSQGGTEAFF. CDR3 coding DNA: TGTGCCAGCAGTACATCACAGGGAGGGACTGAAGCTTTCTTT.

This clonotype was recorded many times. A junction boundary mismatches the germline segment, possibly from a read error. The chain recombines TRBV19 with TRBJ2-2; TRBD2 is a possible D gene (7 bases). The CDR3 has 16 residues. Germline CDR1 is LNHDA and CDR2 is SQIVND (reference sequence). CDR3: CASSMFRGAKTGELFF. The CDR3 DNA reads TGTGCCAGTAGTATGTTTCGGGGGGCGAAAACCGGGGAGCTGTTTTTT.

The chain links TRBV5-8 to TRBJ2-3; 8 nucleotides line up with TRBD1. The CDR3 length is 15 residues. Germline V gives CDR1 SGHTS, CDR2 YDEGEE. The ends lost 4 bases at V and 3 bases at J; junction bases unmatched: 7. The DNA of the CDR3 is TGTGCCAGCAGCGCGGGGACAGGAGGGACAGATACGCAGTATTTT. It yields the protein CASSAGTGGTDTQYF.

This clonotype was recorded a few times. The chain employs TRBV5-1 and TRBJ2-2; 14 nucleotides agree with TRBD2. Germline V CDR1 and CDR2: SGHRS, YFSETQ. With V trimmed by 0 bases and J by 5 bases, 18 bases remained unmatched. The CDR3 totals 22 residues. In DNA, the CDR3 is TGCGCCAGCAGCTTGGAATGGAAACTGGGACTAGCGGGGGCCTCGGGTACCGGGGAGCTGTTTTTT. Its protein is CASSLEWKLGLAGASGTGELFF. The full variable domain, with the rest looked up from reference TRBV5-1 and TRBJ2-2, is KAGVTQTPRYLIKTRGQQVTLSCSPISGHRSVSWYQQTPGQGLQFLFEYFSETQRNKGNFPGRFSGRQFSNSRSEMNVSTLELGDSALYLCASSLEWKLGLAGASGTGELFFGEGSRLTVL.

This clonotype came up a few times. The V gene is TRBV12-3 or TRBV12-4, the J gene TRBJ2-7; D is tentatively TRBD1 or TRBD2 (5 bases each). Trimming left V 4 bases short and J 4 bases short, with 14 bases between. The length of the CDR3 is 14 residues. CDR3 nucleotides: TGTGCCAGCAGTTGGGACGGGAAAGTTTACGAGCAGTACTTC. It yields the protein CASSWDGKVYEQYF.

The rearrangement uses TRBV30 and TRBJ2-7; D perhaps matches TRBD1 (8 bases). The CDR3 length is 14 residues. The germline V gene encodes CDR1 GTSNPN and CDR2 SVGIG (reference sequence). V was clipped by 0 bases and J by 4 bases, with 13 bases between them. Here the CDR3 DNA reads TGTGCCTGGAGTGTTGGACAGGGAGGGTACGAGCAGTACTTC. Residues: CAWSVGQGGYEQYF.

V is TRBV4-3 and J is TRBJ1-1; 10 bases agree with TRBD1. Germline loops: CDR1 LGHNA, CDR2 YSLEER. CDR3 size: 16 residues. V was pared by 4 bases and J by 5 bases, with 10 bases of the junction left unmatched. CDR3 nucleotides: TGCGCCAGCAGCCTTATGACAGGGGGCGGAGGGACTGAAGCTTTCTTT. This sequence encodes CASSLMTGGGGTEAFF.

The chain couples TRBV11-1 to TRBJ1-2; no definite D call. Trimming took 5 bases from V and 1 from J, leaving 8 bases between them. The CDR3 is 13 residues long. The germline V gene has CDR1 SGHAT and CDR2 FQDESV (reference sequence). CDR3 sequence: CASSQLFNYGYTF. DNA of the CDR3: TGTGCCAGCAGCCAACTATTTAACTATGGCTACACCTTC.

In this sample, this clonotype turned up many times. The J gene is TRBJ2-1, the V gene TRBV24-1; 9 positions agree with TRBD1. Germline-derived CDR1 and CDR2 are KGHDR and SFDVKD. V dropped 3 bases and J dropped 5; count of bases not matched to a gene: 7. The CDR3 covers 16 residues. The CDR3: CATSDHHRGRNNEQFF. DNA of the CDR3: TGTGCCACCAGTGATCATCACAGGGGGCGAAACAATGAGCAGTTCTTC.

This clonotype was seen a handful of times. V gene TRBV3-1 combines with J gene TRBJ2-1, with D maybe TRBD2 (7 bases). The CDR3 extends over 17 amino acids. Trimming pared 0 bases from V and 2 bases from J, leaving 14 bases between. The germline V gene encodes CDR1 LGHDT and CDR2 YNNKEL (reference sequence). This CDR3 is CASSQEKRGATYNEQFF. The CDR3 nucleotides are TGTGCCAGCAGCCAAGAAAAACGGGGGGCGACCTACAATGAGCAGTTCTTC.

This clonotype has ten or more counts. The gene calls are TRBV24-1 and TRBJ1-5; D remains ambiguous. CDR1 is KGHDR and CDR2 is SFDVKD in the germline V gene. There are 14 residues in the CDR3. Trimming shortened V by 5 bases and J by 4 bases, and 11 bases separated the two germline ends. The CDR3 sequence: CATSAGSRNQPQHF. The CDR3 nucleotides read TGTGCCACCAGTGCGGGTAGCAGGAATCAGCCCCAGCATTTT.

The J gene is TRBJ1-4, the V gene TRBV5-1, with 7 bases matching TRBD1. The V and J ends lost 1 base and 4 bases, in that order; junction bases with no gene match: 4. The CDR3 contains 15 residues. Germline CDR1 and CDR2: SGHRS and YFSETQ. In DNA, the CDR3 is TGCGCCAGCAGCTTGATTGACAGGGATAATGAAAAACTGTTTTTT. Protein product: CASSLIDRDNEKLFF.

This clonotype occurred a few times. V is TRBV6-2 or TRBV6-3 and J is TRBJ1-2, with D maybe TRBD1 (5 bases). Germline V gives CDR1 MNHEY, CDR2 SVGEGT. This CDR3 is 13 amino acids long. Trimming pared 6 bases from V and 4 bases from J, leaving 12 bases between. CDR3 in DNA: TGTGCCAGCAGCCCCACCGACAGCTATGGCTACACCTTC. It specifies CASSPTDSYGYTF.

This clonotype was seen repeatedly, ten times or more. V gene TRBV12-3 or TRBV12-4 combines with J gene TRBJ2-1; TRBD2 aligns across 11 bases. V gave up 6 bases and J gave up 7 bases; unmatched junction bases: 8. This CDR3 has 15 amino acids. The CDR3 reads CASSPGLADTNEQFF. The DNA of the CDR3 is TGTGCCAGCAGCCCGGGACTAGCGGATACTAATGAGCAGTTCTTC.

The rearrangement joins TRBV6-2 or TRBV6-3 to TRBJ2-7; possibly TRBD1 or TRBD2 for D (5 bases each). The V and J ends lost 5 bases and 3 bases respectively, with 11 bases between them. Per the germline V gene, CDR1 is MNHEY and CDR2 is SVGEGT. CDR3 size: 13 residues. Written as DNA, the CDR3 is TGTGCCAGCAGTAAGACAGCGGTCTACGAGCAGTACTTC. Amino acid sequence: CASSKTAVYEQYF.

This clonotype was seen at least ten times. This chain connects TRBV5-5 to TRBJ1-4; D perhaps matches TRBD1 (5 bases). V lost 4 bases and J 0 bases, leaving 10 bases between the germline ends. The V gene's germline CDR1 is SGHKS and CDR2 YYEKEE (reference sequence). The CDR3 spans 15 residues. The chain's CDR3 is CASSATETTNEKLFF. For the CDR3, the DNA is TGTGCCAGCAGCGCGACAGAGACAACTAATGAAAAACTGTTTTTT.

In this sample, this clonotype turned up a few times. This sequence joins TRBV20-1 and TRBJ2-5, with a tentative D call TRBD1 (5 bases). V was shortened by 0 bases and J by 5 bases, with 13 bases between the two germline ends. The CDR3 is 14 amino acids. Germline V gene lookup returns CDR1 DFQATT and CDR2 SNEGSKA (reference sequence). For the CDR3, the DNA is TGCAGTGCTAGAGAATCCCAGGGATACGAGACCCAGTACTTC. Protein product: CSARESQGYETQYF.

The chain employs TRBV7-2 and TRBJ1-5; D is ambiguous. The germline V gene encodes CDR1 SGHTA and CDR2 FQGNSA. Trimming took 1 base from V and 4 from J, leaving 14 bases between them. This CDR3 has 16 amino acids. The CDR3 sequence: CASSLEAATPNQPQHF. CDR3 sequence (DNA): TGTGCCAGCAGCTTAGAGGCAGCTACTCCTAATCAGCCCCAGCATTTT.

The table lists this clonotype with many counts. The V call is TRBV7-6, the J call TRBJ2-1; D could derive from TRBD1 or TRBD2 (5 bases each). In germline, CDR1 is SGHVS, CDR2 FNYEAQ. This CDR3 has 14 amino acids. V gave up 5 bases and J gave up 4 bases, with 12 bases separating them. The CDR3 here is CASSVGTTYNEQFF. The CDR3 coding sequence is TGTGCCAGCAGCGTAGGGACCACATACAATGAGCAGTTCTTC.

The rearrangement joins TRBV19 to TRBJ1-6; tentatively, D is TRBD1 (6 bases). CDR3 length: 15 amino acids. The V end was cut by 4 bases, the J end by 12 bases, with 19 bases between. Germline assignment: CDR1 LNHDA and CDR2 SQIVND (reference sequence). The DNA of the CDR3 is TGTGCCAGTAGTAAAGGACGGGGGCGGGGTGAACCCCTCCACTTT. It is translated as CASSKGRGRGEPLHF. The full variable domain, with the rest looked up from reference TRBV19 and TRBJ1-6, is DGGITQSPKYLFRKEGQNVTLSCEQNLNHDAMYWYRQDPGQGLRLIYYSQIVNDFQKGDIAEGYSVSREKKESFPLTVTSAQKNPTAFYLCASSKGRGRGEPLHFGNGTRLTVT.

The rearrangement links TRBV5-6 to TRBJ2-1, with D perhaps assigned TRBD1 or TRBD2 (5 bases each). There are 15 residues in the CDR3. CDR1 and CDR2 (germline): SGHDT, YYEEEE. V was cut by 0 bases and J by 6 bases, with 13 bases left in between. The CDR3 region is CASSLAGALINEQFF. Written as DNA, the CDR3 is TGTGCCAGCAGCTTGGCCGGGGCTCTTATCAATGAGCAGTTCTTC.

This chain connects TRBV10-3 to TRBJ2-7, with D possibly TRBD1 on 6 matching bases. CDR3 length: 14 residues. Germline CDR1 and CDR2: ENHRY and SYGVKD. V was cut by 4 bases and J by 2 bases, with 12 bases left in between. CDR3 amino acids: CAISVPDRTYEQYF. In DNA, the CDR3 is TGTGCCATCAGTGTCCCGGACAGAACCTACGAGCAGTACTTC.